This entry features one TCR beta chain sequence. This entry is derived from a study of blood T cell repertoires in COVID-19. Study background: COVID-19 samples from acute and convalescent phases originated in the United States, Italy and Spain. PBMCs, B-cell-depleted T cells, or T cells were the source of the cDNA or gDNA that made up the material.

In the original workflow: Nucleated cell number was recorded as an estimate derived from reference gene primer amplification. TCRdb keeps only in-frame clones here, not all; method: immunoSEQ multiplex PCR. The V and J calls and clone size are taken from that table; D and trimming were inferred from the DNA. This sample has approximately 89,000 clones, with 80% found just once. This CDR3 has 15 residues. V was clipped by 6 bases and J by 0 bases, with 14 bases between them. Germline CDR1 LNHDA, CDR2 SQIVND (reference sequence). Sequencing used peripheral blood. The receptor was isolated from a human donor in a cohort sampled during active COVID-19. The chain combines TRBV19 with TRBJ1-1, with a weak D call TRBD1 (5 bases). CDR3 DNA: TGTGCCAGTAGCCCTGACAGAGCCGTGAACACTGAAGCTTTCTTT. It codes for CASSPDRAVNTEAFF.